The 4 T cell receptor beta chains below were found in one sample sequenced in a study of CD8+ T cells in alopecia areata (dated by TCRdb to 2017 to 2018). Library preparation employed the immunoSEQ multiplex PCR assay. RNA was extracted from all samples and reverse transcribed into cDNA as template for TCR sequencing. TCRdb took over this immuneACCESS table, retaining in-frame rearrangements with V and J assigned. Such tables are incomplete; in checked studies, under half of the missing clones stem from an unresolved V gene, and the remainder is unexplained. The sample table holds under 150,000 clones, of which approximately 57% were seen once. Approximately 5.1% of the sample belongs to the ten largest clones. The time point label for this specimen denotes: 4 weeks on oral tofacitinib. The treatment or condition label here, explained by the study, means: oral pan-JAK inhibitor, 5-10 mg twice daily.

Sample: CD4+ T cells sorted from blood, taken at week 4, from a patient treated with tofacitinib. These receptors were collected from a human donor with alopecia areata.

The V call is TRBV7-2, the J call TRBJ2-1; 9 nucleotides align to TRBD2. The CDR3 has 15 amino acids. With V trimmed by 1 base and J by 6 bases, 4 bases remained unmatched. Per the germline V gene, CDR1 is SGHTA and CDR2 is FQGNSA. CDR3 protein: CASSLGVSGGNEQFF. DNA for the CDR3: TGTGCCAGCAGCTTAGGGGTTAGCGGGGGCAATGAGCAGTTCTTC. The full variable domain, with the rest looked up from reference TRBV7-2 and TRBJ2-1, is GAGVSQSPSNKVTEKGKDVELRCDPISGHTALYWYRQSLGQGLEFLIYFQGNSAPDKSGLPSDRFSAERTGGSVSTLTIQRTQQEDSAVYLCASSLGVSGGNEQFFGPGTRLTVL.

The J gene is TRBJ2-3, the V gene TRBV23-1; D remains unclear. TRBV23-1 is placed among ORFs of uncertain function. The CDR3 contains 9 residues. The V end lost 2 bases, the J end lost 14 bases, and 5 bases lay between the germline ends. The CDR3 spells CASSQISYF. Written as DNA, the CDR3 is TGCGCCAGCAGTCAAATCTCGTATTTT.

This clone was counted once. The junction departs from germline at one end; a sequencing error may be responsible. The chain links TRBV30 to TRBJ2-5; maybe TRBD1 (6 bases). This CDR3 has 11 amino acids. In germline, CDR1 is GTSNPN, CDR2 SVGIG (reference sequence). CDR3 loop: CAWGRDTQEDF. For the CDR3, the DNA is TGTGCCTGGGGTCGGGACACCCAAGAGGACTTC. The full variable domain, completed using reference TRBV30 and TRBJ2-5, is SQTIHQWPATLVQPVGSPLSLECTVEGTSNPNLYWYRQAAGRGLQLLFYSVGIGQISSEVPQNLSASRPQDRQFILSSKKLLLSDSGFYLCAWGRDTQEDFGPGTRLLVL.

The CDR3 DNA sequence: TGTGCCTGGAGGCGAGGGCTAGCGGGAGATACGCAGTATTTT. Its translation: CAWRRGLAGDTQYF. The V and J genes are TRBV30 and TRBJ2-3, with 8 bases that match TRBD2. The CDR3 sequence is 14 residues long. V lost 3 bases, J lost 5 bases, and 7 bases stayed unmatched. Per germline, CDR1 GTSNPN and CDR2 SVGIG (reference sequence).